This entry features one TCR beta chain sequence. These data are taken from a study of T cell responses to AZD1222 COVID-19 vaccine. The CDR3 is 15 amino acids. After removal of 0 bases from V and 7 bases from J, the junction contained 7 bases not matched to a gene. Germline V gene data show CDR1 as MGHRA and CDR2 as YSYEKL. The repertoire was sequenced with immunoSEQ multiplex PCR; TCRdb's copy has only in-frame clones and lacks some. The sample gives 58,000 or so clones, around 88% of which show up once; about 7% is in the top ten. This material consisted of peripheral blood, taken 28 days after the second AZD1222 dose. V and J are TRBV4-1 and TRBJ2-7; 9 bases are shared with TRBD2. This sequence was found in an adult who received the AZD1222 COVID-19 vaccine. The CDR3 bases are TGCGCCAGCAGCCAAGAAATAGCGGGAGCGCAAGAGCAGTACTTC. It codes for CASSQEIAGAQEQYF.